What follows describes a single T cell receptor beta chain. The data derive from a study of blood T cell repertoires in COVID-19. Study as a whole: Sites across the United States, Italy and Spain contributed samples from acute and convalescent COVID-19. Nucleic acid was either cDNA or gDNA, and it came from T cells, B-cell-depleted T cells, or PBMCs.

The germline gives CDR1 ENHRY, CDR2 SYGVKD. The CDR3 runs 14 residues. Trimming took off 0 bases at V and 1 base at J, with 5 bases between the two ends. The assay was immunoSEQ multiplex PCR, and TCRdb's table has in-frame clones only and misses some. The table lists about 92,000 clones, approximately 70% of them singletons. The specimen was peripheral blood. The chain joins TRBV10-3 to TRBJ2-3, with D possibly being TRBD1 (5 bases). The receptor was derived from an older woman in a cohort sampled during active or convalescent COVID-19. The DNA of the CDR3 is TGTGCCATCAGTGAGTCGACAGGCACAGATACGCAGTATTTT. The encoded protein is CAISESTGTDTQYF.